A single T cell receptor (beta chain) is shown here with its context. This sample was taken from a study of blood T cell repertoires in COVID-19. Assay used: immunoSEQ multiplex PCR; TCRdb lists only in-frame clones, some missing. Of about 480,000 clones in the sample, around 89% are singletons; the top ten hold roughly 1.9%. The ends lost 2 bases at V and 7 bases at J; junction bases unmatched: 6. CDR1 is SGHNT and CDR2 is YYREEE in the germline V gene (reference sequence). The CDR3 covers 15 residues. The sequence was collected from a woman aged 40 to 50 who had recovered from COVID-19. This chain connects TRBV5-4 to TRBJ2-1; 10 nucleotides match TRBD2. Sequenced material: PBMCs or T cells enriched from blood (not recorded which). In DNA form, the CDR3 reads TGTGCCAGCAGCTTTCAAGCGGGAGGGTATAATGAGCAGTTCTTC. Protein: CASSFQAGGYNEQFF.